This T cell receptor (beta chain) appears in the sequencing data of a study of OX40 agonist ivuxolimab in advanced cancers. Study-level information: The study enrolled dose-escalation patients with hepatocellular carcinoma, melanoma, renal cell or head and neck cancer.

The table came from immunoSEQ multiplex PCR; TCRdb's copy has only in-frame clones and leaves some out. The sample consists of about 26,000 clones, about 90% of them appearing once. CDR1 MGHRA and CDR2 YSYEKL come from the germline V gene. Losses at the gene ends were 2 bases for V and 6 bases for J; bases not matched to a gene: 10. The CDR3 is 16 amino acids. V gene TRBV4-1 combines with J gene TRBJ1-2, with 9 bases matching TRBD1. The sample was CD4+ or CD8+ T cells sorted from blood, taken in a trial of the OX40 agonist ivuxolimab. This TCR came from an adult with an advanced solid tumor such as melanoma, head and neck, liver or kidney cancer. The CDR3: CASSQSPGTGLDGYTF. DNA for the CDR3: TGCGCCAGCAGCCAAAGTCCCGGGACAGGGCTGGATGGCTACACCTTC.